What follows describes a single T cell receptor beta chain. This entry belongs to a study of T-cell reconstitution after alpha-beta-depleted transplantation in children. V dropped 0 bases and J dropped 4; count of bases not matched to a gene: 8. Looked up from germline, CDR1 is MGHRA and CDR2 is YSYEKL. The CDR3 loop spans 17 amino acids. Preparation of the TCRbeta library involved a method that used unique molecular identifiers. A single record per CDR3 protein comes from TCRdb applying MiXCR to the PCR reads. The sample shows more than 450,000 distinct CDR3 sequences, about 18% of them seen only once.

The chain carries TRBV4-1 and TRBJ2-5; TRBD2 aligns across 10 bases. Sequences were derived from PBMCs from the stem cell graft donor, sampled from the stem cell graft. The receptor's source is a human donor who donated a stem cell graft to a child with acute lymphoblastic leukemia. The CDR3 sequence is CASSQDTKASGGETQYF. CDR3 DNA: TGCGCCAGCAGCCAAGATACCAAGGCTAGCGGGGGAGAGACCCAGTACTTC.